These 23 T cell receptor beta chains originate from one sample sequenced in a study of T cell clones after liver transplantation. Data came from immunoSEQ multiplex PCR; TCRdb stores just in-frame clones and leaves some out. This sample carries 75,000 to 85,000 clones, around four fifths of them seen once, and the ten largest clones take 2.8%. The sequences come from CD4+ T cells from blood, collected at the 22-month timepoint. These receptors were obtained from a human patient who received a liver transplant. Some T cells may be supplied by the graft donor.

This clone showed up just a few times. V gene TRBV11-2 combines with J gene TRBJ2-1, with D possibly being TRBD1 (6 bases). This CDR3 is 15 amino acids long. Germline values: CDR1 SGHAT, CDR2 FQNNGV. Deletions cut 1 base from V and 2 bases from J, with 9 bases between. CDR3 sequence: CASSLAGTTYNEQFF. The CDR3 nucleotides read TGTGCCAGCAGCTTAGCCGGGACAACCTACAATGAGCAGTTCTTC.

In this sample, this clone turned up once. The genes are TRBV7-2 and TRBJ2-3; the D gene is possibly TRBD1 (5 bases). Germline loops: CDR1 SGHTA, CDR2 FQGNSA. Trimming took 5 bases from V and 9 from J, leaving 15 bases between them. CDR3 length: 13 residues. Written as DNA, the CDR3 is TGTGCCAGCAGCCCGGGCCGCAGGGAAACGCAGTATTTT. Translated, it gives CASSPGRRETQYF.

V usage is TRBV6-1 and J usage is TRBJ2-7, with no clear D. Germline V gene sequence: CDR1 MNHNS, CDR2 SASEGT. This CDR3 has 13 amino acids. Trimming removed 6 bases from V and 1 base from J, with 10 bases in between. The CDR3 spells CASSLTDSYEQYF. CDR3 nucleotide sequence: TGTGCCAGCAGCCTCACAGATTCCTACGAGCAGTACTTC.

The chain joins TRBV29-1 to TRBJ1-1; 7 positions agree with TRBD1. The J segment lost 4 bases and the V segment lost 7 bases, leaving 6 bases of the junction unmatched. The CDR3 sequence is 12 residues long. CDR1 is SQVTM and CDR2 is ANQGSEA in the germline V gene. CDR3 in DNA: TGCAGCGCCCCGGACAGGTCCACTGAAGCTTTCTTT. Protein product: CSAPDRSTEAFF. Full variable domain (missing parts from reference TRBV29-1 and TRBJ1-1): SAVISQKPSRDICQRGTSLTIQCQVDSQVTMMFWYRQQPGQSLTLIATANQGSEATYESGFVIDKFPISRPNLTFSTLTVSNMSPEDSSIYLCSAPDRSTEAFFGQGTRLTVV.

CDR3 residues: CASSQGHEQFF. The DNA of the CDR3 is TGTGCCAGCAGCCAAGGTCATGAGCAGTTCTTC. This rearrangement joins TRBV4-2 to TRBJ2-1; D ambiguous. The CDR3 consists of 11 residues. Deletions cut 1 base from V and 8 bases from J, with 3 bases between. From germline, CDR1 is LGHNA and CDR2 YNFKEQ.

The chain recombines TRBV19 with TRBJ2-6, with D tentatively TRBD1 (6 bases). The V end was cut by 3 bases, the J end by 4 bases, with 13 bases between. This CDR3 has 16 amino acids. CDR1 and CDR2 from the germline V gene are LNHDA and SQIVND (reference sequence). This CDR3 is CASSMGTSLGANVLTF. Here the CDR3 DNA reads TGTGCCAGTAGTATGGGGACATCTTTAGGGGCCAACGTCCTGACTTTC.

The J gene is TRBJ2-1, the V gene TRBV4-2; 13 positions agree with TRBD2. Germline CDR1 and CDR2: LGHNA and YNFKEQ. The junction had 8 bases not matched to a gene; V was cut back by 0 bases and J by 0 bases. CDR3 length: 20 amino acids. The CDR3 loop is CASSQDSTSGGLSSYNEQFF. CDR3 nucleotides: TGTGCCAGCAGCCAAGACTCGACTAGCGGGGGGCTCAGCTCCTACAATGAGCAGTTCTTC.

This clone turned up a few times. The rearrangement joins TRBV18 to TRBJ1-1; 8 positions match TRBD1. V shed 6 bases and J 1 base; nucleotides not matched to a gene: 4. The CDR3 runs 14 residues. CDR1 and CDR2 from the germline V gene are KGHSH and LQKENI. The chain's CDR3 is CASSGTGGNTEAFF. The CDR3 DNA is TGTGCCAGCTCGGGGACAGGTGGGAACACTGAAGCTTTCTTT.

The chain has TRBV28 and TRBJ1-5; D remains unclear. Germline V gives CDR1 MDHEN, CDR2 SYDVKM. Trimming pared 2 bases from V and 3 bases from J, leaving 8 bases between. This CDR3 contains 14 residues. The CDR3 loop is CASSLGQTNQPQHF. In DNA form, the CDR3 reads TGTGCCAGCAGTTTAGGGCAGACCAATCAGCCCCAGCATTTT. The full variable domain, in which reference TRBV28 and TRBJ1-5 provide the parts outside the CDR3, is DVKVTQSSRYLVKRTGEKVFLECVQDMDHENMFWYRQDPGLGLRLIYFSYDVKMKEKGDIPEGYSVSREKKERFSLILESASTNQTSMYLCASSLGQTNQPQHFGDGTRLSIL.

This clone has a handful of counts. The chain joins TRBV27 to TRBJ1-5; possibly TRBD1 for D (6 bases). The V end lost 7 bases, the J end lost 4 bases, and 8 bases lay between the germline ends. CDR1 is MNHEY, CDR2 SMNVEV, per germline (reference sequence). CDR3 size: 12 residues. The CDR3 DNA reads as TGTGCCAGCACGACAGGAAATCAGCCCCAGCATTTT. It is translated as CASTTGNQPQHF.

CDR3 bases: TGCGCCAGCAGCTTGGAGGGACTTGGCCCATACAATGAGCAGTTCTTC. Amino acid sequence: CASSLEGLGPYNEQFF. The chain uses TRBV5-1 and TRBJ2-1; D may be TRBD2 (6 bases). Germline lookup yields CDR1 SGHRS and CDR2 YFSETQ. This CDR3 is built from 16 residues. With 0 bases removed from V and 4 bases from J, the gap between germline ends came to 14 bases.

The chain joins TRBV4-3 to TRBJ1-5; no clear D gene. The CDR3 has 15 amino acids. Germline V gene sequence: CDR1 LGHNA, CDR2 YSLEER. The V end was cut by 0 bases, the J end by 0 bases, with 6 bases between. CDR3 coding DNA: TGCGCCAGCAGCCAAGATTCGCATAGCAATCAGCCCCAGCATTTT. Residues: CASSQDSHSNQPQHF.

The chain has TRBV5-6 and TRBJ2-7; a possible D gene is TRBD1 (5 bases). The CDR3 is made up of 13 amino acids. Trimming took off 0 bases at V and 4 bases at J, with 8 bases between the two ends. Germline V gene sequence: CDR1 SGHDT, CDR2 YYEEEE. The CDR3 region is CASSLGQIYEQYF. In DNA form, the CDR3 reads TGTGCCAGCAGCTTGGGACAGATTTACGAGCAGTACTTC.

This clone was counted only a few times. This chain uses TRBV6-5 with TRBJ1-5, with D hard to call. The CDR3 sequence is 13 residues long. The germline V gene encodes CDR1 MNHEY and CDR2 SVGAGI. V lost 6 bases and J 3 bases, leaving 9 bases between the germline ends. Written as DNA, the CDR3 is TGTGCCAGCAGAGAAAGCTACAATCAGCCCCAGCATTTT. The encoded protein is CASRESYNQPQHF.

This rearrangement joins TRBV6-4 to TRBJ2-2; 10 nucleotides match TRBD1. The V and J ends lost 5 bases and 6 bases, in that order; junction bases with no gene match: 3. Germline loops: CDR1 MRHNA, CDR2 SNTAGT. This CDR3 is built from 14 residues. CDR3 protein: CASSRDRGAGELFF. The CDR3 DNA follows: TGTGCCAGCAGTAGGGACAGGGGAGCCGGGGAGCTGTTTTTT.

The V gene is TRBV18, the J gene TRBJ2-3; D unclear. Germline CDR1 KGHSH, CDR2 LQKENI. The germline V and J ends were trimmed by 1 base and 0 bases, with 11 bases remaining between them. This CDR3 is 16 amino acids long. As DNA, the CDR3 is TGTGCCAGCTCACCACTGGGTACCGCGAGCACAGATACGCAGTATTTT. Residues: CASSPLGTASTDTQYF.

This chain uses TRBV14 with TRBJ2-7; D is unclear. Trimming cost V 4 bases and J 9 bases, with 13 bases left between them. Germline CDR1 and CDR2: SGHDN and FVKESK. The CDR3 has 12 amino acids. The CDR3 DNA is TGTGCCAGCAGCCCAAGTCGTCAGTTGCAGTACTTC. Translated: CASSPSRQLQYF.

This chain links TRBV27 with TRBJ2-5; 7 bases are shared with TRBD2. CDR1 and CDR2 from the germline V gene are MNHEY and SMNVEV (reference sequence). The V gene end was trimmed by 2 bases and the J gene end by 5 bases; junction bases not matched to a gene: 5. CDR3 length: 14 amino acids. CDR3 coding DNA: TGTGCCAGCAGTTTAGGGAGGGGTGGGGAGACCCAGTACTTC. Amino acids: CASSLGRGGETQYF.

In its sample, this clone was seen a few times. The J gene is TRBJ2-3, the V gene TRBV5-4; D may be TRBD2 (6 bases). The CDR3 spans 15 residues. The germline V and J ends were trimmed by 4 bases and 2 bases, with 14 bases remaining between them. In germline, CDR1 is SGHNT, CDR2 YYREEE (reference sequence). CDR3 loop: CASSATGTPTDTQYF. DNA for the CDR3: TGTGCCAGCAGCGCGACCGGGACTCCCACAGATACGCAGTATTTT.

This clone was seen only a few times. The chain couples TRBV10-3 to TRBJ1-1; unclear D gene. The CDR3 sequence is 12 residues long. Germline V gene data show CDR1 as ENHRY and CDR2 as SYGVKD. Trimming removed 10 bases at V and 3 bases at J, with 12 bases between. The CDR3 sequence is CATKVPDTEAFF. CDR3 nucleotides: TGTGCCACTAAGGTGCCGGACACTGAAGCTTTCTTT.

This chain uses TRBV5-1 with TRBJ2-3; no clear D gene. The CDR3 extends over 16 amino acids. CDR1 and CDR2 from the germline V gene are SGHRS and YFSETQ. The ends were cut back, 0 bases at V and 6 bases at J, with 17 bases in the middle. As DNA, the CDR3 is TGCGCCAGCAGCTTGGAATCCCGCCCGAAATTGGATACGCAGTATTTT. It translates to CASSLESRPKLDTQYF. The whole variable domain, remainder taken from reference TRBV5-1 and TRBJ2-3, is KAGVTQTPRYLIKTRGQQVTLSCSPISGHRSVSWYQQTPGQGLQFLFEYFSETQRNKGNFPGRFSGRQFSNSRSEMNVSTLELGDSALYLCASSLESRPKLDTQYFGPGTRLTVL.

The genes are TRBV9 and TRBJ1-5; TRBD1 is a possible D gene (5 bases). Between the trimmed V and J ends, which lost 6 bases and 3 bases, there was a span of 13 bases. Germline lookup yields CDR1 SGDLS and CDR2 YYNGEE. This CDR3 spans 14 amino acids. The CDR3 loop is CASTRTGDNQPQHF. CDR3 DNA sequence: TGTGCCAGCACCCGGACGGGGGACAATCAGCCCCAGCATTTT.

V is TRBV29-1 and J is TRBJ1-1; D perhaps matches TRBD1 (5 bases). Trimming left V 7 bases short and J 8 bases short, with 23 bases between. The germline V gene encodes CDR1 SQVTM and CDR2 ANQGSEA. CDR3 length: 14 amino acids. CDR3 DNA: TGCAGCGCGAGAGTCGGATTCCGGGACGGAGAAGCTTTCTTT. Residues: CSARVGFRDGEAFF.